What follows describes a single T cell receptor (beta chain). Its antigen specificity is not known. Per-base quality was not reported, and no clone a single base away is much larger than it. The immunoSEQ Assay, a bias-controlled multiplex PCR, was used to amplify TCRbeta CDR3 regions from genomic DNA. The original methods were these. The number of nucleated cells in each sample was estimated by amplification of reference gene primers within the assay. To quantify the absolute abundance of each unique TCRbeta CDR3 rearrangement, sequence reads were collapsed and filtered. For each sample, productive Simpson clonality was calculated as the square root of Simpson's diversity index across productive rearrangements. TCRdb holds this immuneACCESS table with in-frame rearrangements only. Some clones are missing; in checked studies, unresolved V genes explain under half, and the rest has no known cause. V and J calls and clone size are given by that table; D and trimming were obtained from the DNA. The sample records approximately 110,000 clones, 71% of which are singletons. The ten largest clonotypes hold around 0.9% of the sample.

This entry is derived from a study of blood T cell repertoires in COVID-19 (TCRdb year 2020). For context, the study as a whole: Samples from collaborators originated in the United States, Italy and Spain and spanned both the acute and convalescent phases of COVID-19. The samples were drawn from two sources: the first 160 participants of the ongoing ImmuneRACE study, and some 1,300 subjects contributed by 6 global collaborators. The repertoires were released in a freely available public database intended as a resource for research on the immune response to SARS-CoV-2. Sample metadata almost always included a de-identified subject ID, COVID-19 status, age in years and sex. The prospective study material was composed of cDNA or gDNA derived from T cells, B-cell-depleted T cells, or PBMCs. The dataset comprised deeply sampled blood TCRbeta repertoires from subjects exposed to, actively infected with, or recovered from COVID-19. Where available, HLA class I and class II types were obtained from metadata supplied by the sample provider rather than from assay-based typing.

Each collaborating institution followed its own protocols to collect whole blood in K2EDTA tubes. For TCRbeta analysis, collaborators shipped samples in one of three forms: frozen whole blood, isolated PBMCs, or DNA extracted from either of those sample types. Beyond this particular receptor, the publication reports: Clinical and demographic metadata were provided uncurated, with the amount varying by source and participant.

The cysteine opens and the phenylalanine closes a CDR3 of 16 amino acids. Only CDR3 DNA remains: 48 bases, in frame from the first base. V and J are trimmed by 3 bases and 3 bases, and the gene matches miss 8 bases of the junction. Based on the germline V gene, the CDR1 and CDR2 sequences are MGHRA and YSYEKL. The origin of this receptor is a human donor with acute or convalescent COVID-19. The donor label of this sample is uncertain. Recombination connected TRBV4-1 to TRBJ1-3, with 7 bases in between that match TRBD1. The sample was peripheral blood. The CDR3 corresponds to CASSHPTGAGGNTIYF. The DNA reads TGCGCCAGCAGCCACCCTACAGGGGCAGGTGGAAACACCATATATTTT.